A single sample is the source of the 2 T cell receptor beta chains below, sequenced in a study of CD8 T cells in ankylosing spondylitis. Findings of the study overall: Seemingly distinctive of ankylosing spondylitis blood was a TCR beta motif formed by eight highly homologous variants.

Antigens of these TCRs are unknown. From the 5' RACE reads, TCRdb called clonotypes with MiXCR, one entry per CDR3 protein. The sample lists tens of thousands of distinct CDR3 sequences, more than 8.5% seen once, with 25% to 35% in the top ten. Sequencing input: blood, either unsorted or a sorted T cell fraction (not recorded which). Receptors were obtained from a male donor with ankylosing spondylitis.

This clonotype was seen a few times. This chain links TRBV19 with TRBJ1-1; a weak D match, TRBD1 (5 bases). The germline CDR1 and CDR2 sequences are LNHDA and SQIVND (reference sequence). Between the trimmed V and J ends, which lost 5 bases and 0 bases, there was a span of 10 bases. This CDR3 contains 14 residues. The CDR3 DNA reads TGTGCCAGTAGTTTTGGGACTTTGAACACTGAAGCTTTCTTT. Translating gives CASSFGTLNTEAFF.

This clonotype has a handful of counts. The chain recombines TRBV2 with TRBJ2-1; maybe TRBD1 (6 bases). CDR1 is SNHLY and CDR2 is FYNNEI in the germline V gene. V was pared by 5 bases and J by 4 bases, with 18 bases between. This CDR3 is built from 16 residues. The CDR3 DNA reads TGTGCCAGCAGTCTTACAGGGATGGTGGGATACAATGAGCAGTTCTTC. Protein: CASSLTGMVGYNEQFF. The whole variable domain, remainder taken from reference TRBV2 and TRBJ2-1, is EPEVTQTPSHQVTQMGQEVILRCVPISNHLYFYWYRQILGQKVEFLVSFYNNEISEKSEIFDDQFSVERPDGSNFTLKIRSTKLEDSAMYFCASSLTGMVGYNEQFFGPGTRLTVL.